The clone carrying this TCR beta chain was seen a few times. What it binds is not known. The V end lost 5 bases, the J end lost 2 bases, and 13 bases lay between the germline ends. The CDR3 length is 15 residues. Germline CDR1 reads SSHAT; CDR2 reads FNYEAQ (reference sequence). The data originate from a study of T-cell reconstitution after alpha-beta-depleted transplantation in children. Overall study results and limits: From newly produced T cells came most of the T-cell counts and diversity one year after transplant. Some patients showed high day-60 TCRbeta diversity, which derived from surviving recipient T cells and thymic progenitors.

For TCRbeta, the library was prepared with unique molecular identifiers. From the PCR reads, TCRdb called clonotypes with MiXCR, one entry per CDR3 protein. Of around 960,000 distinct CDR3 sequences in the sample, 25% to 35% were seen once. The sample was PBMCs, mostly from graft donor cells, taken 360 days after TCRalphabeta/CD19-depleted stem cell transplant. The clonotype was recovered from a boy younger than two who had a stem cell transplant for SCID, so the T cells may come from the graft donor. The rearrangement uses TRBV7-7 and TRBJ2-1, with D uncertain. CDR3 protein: CASSRWVNTYNEQFF. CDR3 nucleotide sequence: TGTGCCAGCAGCCGGTGGGTCAATACCTACAATGAGCAGTTCTTC.